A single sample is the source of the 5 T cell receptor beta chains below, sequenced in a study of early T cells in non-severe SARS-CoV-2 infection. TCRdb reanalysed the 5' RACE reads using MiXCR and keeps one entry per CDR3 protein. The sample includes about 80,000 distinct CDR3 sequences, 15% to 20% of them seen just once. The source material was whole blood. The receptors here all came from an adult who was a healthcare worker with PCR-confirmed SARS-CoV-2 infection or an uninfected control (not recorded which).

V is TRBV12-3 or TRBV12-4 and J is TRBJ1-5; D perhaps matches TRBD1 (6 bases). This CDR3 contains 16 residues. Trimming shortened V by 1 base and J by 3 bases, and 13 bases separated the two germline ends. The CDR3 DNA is TGTGCCAGCAGTTTAGGTTACAGGGTATCCAATCAGCCCCAGCATTTT. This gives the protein CASSLGYRVSNQPQHF.

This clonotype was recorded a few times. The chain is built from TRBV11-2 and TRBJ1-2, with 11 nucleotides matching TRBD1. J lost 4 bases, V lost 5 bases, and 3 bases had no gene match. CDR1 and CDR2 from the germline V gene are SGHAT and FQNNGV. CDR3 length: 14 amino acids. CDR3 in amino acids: CASSEGTGGYGYTF. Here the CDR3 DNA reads TGTGCCAGCAGCGAAGGGACAGGGGGCTATGGCTACACCTTC.

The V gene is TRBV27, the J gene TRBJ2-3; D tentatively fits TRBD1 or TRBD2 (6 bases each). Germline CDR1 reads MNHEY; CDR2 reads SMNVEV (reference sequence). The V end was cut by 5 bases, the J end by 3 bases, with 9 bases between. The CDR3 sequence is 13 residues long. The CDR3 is CASSGGRTDTQYF. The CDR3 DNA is TGTGCCAGCAGTGGGGGGCGGACAGATACGCAGTATTTT.

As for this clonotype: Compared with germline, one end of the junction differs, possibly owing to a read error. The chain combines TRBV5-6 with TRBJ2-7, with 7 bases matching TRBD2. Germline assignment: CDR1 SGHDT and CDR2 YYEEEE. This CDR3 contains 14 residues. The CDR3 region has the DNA TGTGCCAGCAGCTTTTCGGGAGGCCGGTACGAACAGTACTTC. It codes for CASSFSGGRYEQYF.

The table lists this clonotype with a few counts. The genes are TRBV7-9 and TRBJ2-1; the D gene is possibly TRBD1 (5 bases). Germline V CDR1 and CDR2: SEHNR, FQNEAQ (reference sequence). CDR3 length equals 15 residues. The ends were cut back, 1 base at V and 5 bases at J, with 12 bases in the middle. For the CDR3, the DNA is TGTGCCAGCAGCTTAGTCAGGGTTCGTGACAATGAGCAGTTCTTC. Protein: CASSLVRVRDNEQFF. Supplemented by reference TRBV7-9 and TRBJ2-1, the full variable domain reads DTGVSQNPRHKITKRGQNVTFRCDPISEHNRLYWYRQTLGQGPEFLTYFQNEAQLEKSRLLSDRFSAERPKGSFSTLEIQRTEQGDSAMYLCASSLVRVRDNEQFFGPGTRLTVL.